The 13 T cell receptor beta chains below all came from one sample that was sequenced in a study of blood T cell repertoires in COVID-19. Method: immunoSEQ multiplex PCR; TCRdb's copy keeps in-frame clones and lacks some. Among 95,000 to 110,000 clones, 75% to 90% were seen once, and the ten largest hold about 16%. Sequenced input: peripheral blood. All receptors come from a man aged 50 to 60 with acute or convalescent COVID-19.

The rearrangement joins TRBV27 to TRBJ2-7; TRBD2 agrees at 14 bases. The V segment lost 3 bases and the J segment 1 base; nucleotides outside the gene matches: 26. The CDR3 has 24 amino acids. Germline loops: CDR1 MNHEY, CDR2 SMNVEV (reference sequence). Written as DNA, the CDR3 is TGTGCCAGCAGTTTCGCTGGGATTCCGGGACTAGCGGGAGAGAGAGAGTTTGCATCCTACGAGCAGTACTTC. The encoded protein is CASSFAGIPGLAGEREFASYEQYF.

The chain combines TRBV18 with TRBJ2-2; 14 nucleotides line up with TRBD2. The CDR3 runs to 15 residues. CDR1 is KGHSH and CDR2 is LQKENI in the germline V gene. J lost 7 bases, V lost 3 bases, and 1 base had no gene match. Here the CDR3 reads CASSPGLAGVGELFF. CDR3 bases: TGTGCCAGCTCACCGGGACTAGCGGGAGTCGGGGAGCTGTTTTTT.

The chain recombines TRBV20-1 with TRBJ2-1; D unresolved. Germline values: CDR1 DFQATT, CDR2 SNEGSKA (reference sequence). V dropped 5 bases and J dropped 8 bases, with 10 bases sitting between them. The CDR3 runs to 11 residues. The CDR3 coding sequence is TGCAGTGCTTTGAGTTACGATGAGCAGTTCTTC. This translates into CSALSYDEQFF.

About this clone: Within the sample, other DNA sequences also encode this same CDR3. Here the CDR3 reads CASSLGGNTGELFF. CDR3 nucleotide sequence: TGTGCCAGCAGCTTAGGCGGGAACACCGGGGAGCTGTTTTTT. The rearrangement joins TRBV5-4 to TRBJ2-2; no clear D. V shed 2 bases and J shed 1 base, with 6 bases lying between them. The CDR3 runs 14 residues. CDR1 and CDR2 from the germline V gene are SGHNT and YYREEE (reference sequence).

This clone was seen only once. The chain uses TRBV20-1 and TRBJ2-1; D ambiguous. V was clipped by 5 bases and J by 5 bases, with 7 bases between them. Germline values: CDR1 DFQATT, CDR2 SNEGSKA (reference sequence). This CDR3 spans 11 amino acids. The CDR3 bases are TGCAGTGCTTGGAGAAACAATGAGCAGTTCTTC. It specifies CSAWRNNEQFF.

This chain connects TRBV9 to TRBJ2-1; the match to TRBD2 covers 8 bases. J gave up 7 bases and V 0 bases, and 9 bases lay outside the gene matches. This CDR3 region has 16 residues. CDR1 is SGDLS and CDR2 is YYNGEE in the germline V gene. The CDR3 region has the DNA TGTGCCAGCAGCGTAGGGACGGGAGGGGCAAGGAATGAGCAGTTCTTC. It codes for CASSVGTGGARNEQFF. Full variable domain (rest looked up from reference TRBV9 and TRBJ2-1): DSGVTQTPKHLITATGQRVTLRCSPRSGDLSVYWYQQSLDQGLQFLIQYYNGEERAKGNILERFSAQQFPDLHSELNLSSLELGDSALYFCASSVGTGGARNEQFFGPGTRLTVL.

This chain uses TRBV12-3 or TRBV12-4 with TRBJ1-2; weak D call: TRBD1 (5 bases). V lost 1 base and J lost 6, with 9 bases in between. This CDR3 is built from 13 residues. Here the CDR3 reads CASSLVRADGYTF. The CDR3 DNA is TGTGCCAGCAGTTTAGTCAGGGCGGATGGCTACACCTTC.

The chain couples TRBV7-2 to TRBJ1-1, with D possibly TRBD1 on 5 matching bases. Trimming took off 2 bases at V and 5 bases at J, with 12 bases between the two ends. This CDR3 region has 14 residues. CDR1 is SGHTA and CDR2 is FQGNSA in the germline V gene. In nucleotides, the CDR3 is TGTGCCAGCAGCTTAAACCTCGGGGGAACTGAAGCTTTCTTT. Translation: CASSLNLGGTEAFF. Full variable domain (missing parts from reference TRBV7-2 and TRBJ1-1): GAGVSQSPSNKVTEKGKDVELRCDPISGHTALYWYRQSLGQGLEFLIYFQGNSAPDKSGLPSDRFSAERTGGSVSTLTIQRTQQEDSAVYLCASSLNLGGTEAFFGQGTRLTVV.

The CDR3 region has the DNA TGTGCCAGCTCGACTAGCGTCAGCTCCTACGAGCAGTACTTC. Translation gives CASSTSVSSYEQYF. The chain is built from TRBV3-1 (or the pseudogene TRBV3-2) and TRBJ2-7; TRBD2 aligns across 8 bases. The CDR3 sequence is 14 residues long. The germline gives CDR1 LGHDT, CDR2 YNNKEL (reference sequence). V lost 8 bases, J lost 0 bases, and 6 bases stayed unmatched.

The V gene is TRBV4-1, the J gene TRBJ1-1; TRBD1 matches at 7 bases. Looked up from germline, CDR1 is MGHRA and CDR2 is YSYEKL. V dropped 0 bases and J dropped 7; count of bases not matched to a gene: 8. The CDR3 is made up of 15 amino acids. CDR3: CASSQDEGAGDEAFF. The CDR3 DNA sequence: TGCGCCAGCAGCCAAGATGAGGGGGCCGGGGATGAAGCTTTCTTT.

This clone was seen a handful of times. The CDR3: CASSTLYSNQPQHF. DNA for the CDR3: TGTGCCAGCAGCACTTTATATAGCAATCAGCCCCAGCATTTT. The chain employs TRBV5-6 and TRBJ1-5; no reliable D call. With 4 bases removed from V and 0 bases from J, the gap between germline ends came to 8 bases. The CDR3 totals 14 residues. Looked up from germline, CDR1 is SGHDT and CDR2 is YYEEEE.

The chain joins TRBV19 to TRBJ2-2; D may be TRBD1 (6 bases). Germline V CDR1 and CDR2: LNHDA, SQIVND (reference sequence). The CDR3 runs 14 residues. The V end lost 3 bases, the J end lost 7 bases, and 12 bases lay between the germline ends. Here the CDR3 DNA reads TGTGCCAGTAGTATTTTGGGGGCCGGCGGGGAGCTGTTTTTT. This gives the protein CASSILGAGGELFF.

The chain has TRBV24-1 and TRBJ2-3, with TRBD2 matching over 11 bases. V gave up 4 bases and J gave up 0 bases; unmatched junction bases: 8. Looked up from germline, CDR1 is KGHDR and CDR2 is SFDVKD. CDR3 length equals 18 residues. The CDR3 nucleotides are TGTGCCACCAGTGACCTCGGGACTAGCGGAACTAGCACAGATACGCAGTATTTT. Protein sequence: CATSDLGTSGTSTDTQYF.